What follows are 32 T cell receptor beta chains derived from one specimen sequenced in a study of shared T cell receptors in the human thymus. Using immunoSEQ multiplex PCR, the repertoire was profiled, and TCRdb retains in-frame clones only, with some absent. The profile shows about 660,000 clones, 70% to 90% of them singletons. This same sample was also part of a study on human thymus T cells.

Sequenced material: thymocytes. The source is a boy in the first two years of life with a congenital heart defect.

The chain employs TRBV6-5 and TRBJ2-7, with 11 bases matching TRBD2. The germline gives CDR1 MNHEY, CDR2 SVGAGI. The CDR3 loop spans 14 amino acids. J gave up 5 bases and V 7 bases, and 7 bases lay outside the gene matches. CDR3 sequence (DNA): TGTGCCAGCACCGTACTAGCGGGAGCCAACGAGCAGTACTTC. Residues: CASTVLAGANEQYF.

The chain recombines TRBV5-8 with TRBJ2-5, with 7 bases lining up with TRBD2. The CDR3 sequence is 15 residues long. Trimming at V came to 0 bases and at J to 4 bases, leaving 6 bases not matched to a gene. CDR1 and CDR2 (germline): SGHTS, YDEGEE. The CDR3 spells CASSLDQGGRETQYF. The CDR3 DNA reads TGTGCCAGCAGCTTGGACCAGGGAGGGAGAGAGACCCAGTACTTC.

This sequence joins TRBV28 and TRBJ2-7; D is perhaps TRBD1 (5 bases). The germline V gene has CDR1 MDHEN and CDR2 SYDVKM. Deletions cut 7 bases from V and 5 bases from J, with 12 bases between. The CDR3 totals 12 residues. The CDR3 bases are TGTGCCAGCAACACGGCCAGGGACGAGCAGTACTTC. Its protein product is CASNTARDEQYF.

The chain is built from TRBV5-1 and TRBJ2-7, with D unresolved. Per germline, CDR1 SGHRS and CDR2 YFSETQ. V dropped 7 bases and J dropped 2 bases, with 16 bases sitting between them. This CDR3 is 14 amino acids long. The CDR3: CASGPESGAYEQYF. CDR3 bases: TGCGCCAGCGGGCCCGAGAGTGGCGCCTACGAGCAGTACTTC.

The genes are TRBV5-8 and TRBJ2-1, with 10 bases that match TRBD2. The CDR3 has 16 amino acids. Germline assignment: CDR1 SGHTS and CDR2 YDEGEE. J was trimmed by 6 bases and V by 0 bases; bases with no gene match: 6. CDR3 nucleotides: TGTGCCAGCAGCTTGGAAGGAGCGGGAGGGCCCAATGAGCAGTTCTTC. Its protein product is CASSLEGAGGPNEQFF.

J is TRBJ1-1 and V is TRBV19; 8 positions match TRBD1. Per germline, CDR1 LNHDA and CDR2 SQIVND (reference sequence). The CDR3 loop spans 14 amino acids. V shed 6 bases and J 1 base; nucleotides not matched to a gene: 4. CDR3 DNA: TGTGCCAGTAGCGGACAGGGAGAGAACACTGAAGCTTTCTTT. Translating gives CASSGQGENTEAFF.

The CDR3 coding sequence is TGTGCCAGTAGTATAACCCCCTCTAGGCCTGACCAGGGGTACGAGCAGTACTTC. It yields the protein CASSITPSRPDQGYEQYF. The V gene is TRBV19, the J gene TRBJ2-7; a possible D gene is TRBD1 (6 bases). The CDR3 consists of 18 residues. Germline assignment: CDR1 LNHDA and CDR2 SQIVND (reference sequence). Trimming took 2 bases from V and 4 from J, leaving 24 bases between them.

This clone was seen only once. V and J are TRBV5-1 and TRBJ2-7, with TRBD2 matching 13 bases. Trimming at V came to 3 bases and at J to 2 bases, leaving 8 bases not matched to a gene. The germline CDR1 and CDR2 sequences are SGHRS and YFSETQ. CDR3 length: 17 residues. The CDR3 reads CASSWAGTSGTAYEQYF. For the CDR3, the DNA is TGCGCCAGCAGCTGGGCCGGGACTAGCGGGACGGCCTACGAGCAGTACTTC.

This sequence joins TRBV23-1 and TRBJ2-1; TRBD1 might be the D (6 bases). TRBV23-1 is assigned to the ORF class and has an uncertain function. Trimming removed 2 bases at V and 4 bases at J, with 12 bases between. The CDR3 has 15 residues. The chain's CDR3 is CASSQPQGPYNEQFF. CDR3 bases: TGCGCCAGCAGTCAACCCCAGGGGCCTTACAATGAGCAGTTCTTC.

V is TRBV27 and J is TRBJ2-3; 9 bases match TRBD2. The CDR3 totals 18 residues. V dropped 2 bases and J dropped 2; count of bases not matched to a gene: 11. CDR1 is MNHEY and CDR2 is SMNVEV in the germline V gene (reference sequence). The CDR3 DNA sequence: TGTGCCAGCAGTTTAATATCCCGTAGCGGGAGCCCCACAGATACGCAGTATTTT. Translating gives CASSLISRSGSPTDTQYF.

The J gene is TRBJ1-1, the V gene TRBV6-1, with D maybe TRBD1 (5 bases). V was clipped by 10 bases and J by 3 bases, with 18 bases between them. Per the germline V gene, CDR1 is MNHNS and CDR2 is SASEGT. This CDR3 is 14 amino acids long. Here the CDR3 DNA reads TGTGCCACGGCCACTCAGGGTACTGACACTGAAGCTTTCTTT. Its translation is CATATQGTDTEAFF.

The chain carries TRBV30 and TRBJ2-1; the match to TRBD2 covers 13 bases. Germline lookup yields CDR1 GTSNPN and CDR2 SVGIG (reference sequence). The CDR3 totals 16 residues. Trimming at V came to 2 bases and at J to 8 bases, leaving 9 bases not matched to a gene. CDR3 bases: TGTGCCTGGAGTCCCCCGGGACTAGCGGGGCGGGATGAGCAGTTCTTC. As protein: CAWSPPGLAGRDEQFF.

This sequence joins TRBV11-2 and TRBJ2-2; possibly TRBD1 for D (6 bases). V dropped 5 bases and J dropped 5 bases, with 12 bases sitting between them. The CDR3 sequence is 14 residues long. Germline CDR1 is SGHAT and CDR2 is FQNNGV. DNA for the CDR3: TGTGCCAGCAGCCCGCCCAGGGGAACCGGGGAGCTGTTTTTT. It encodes CASSPPRGTGELFF.

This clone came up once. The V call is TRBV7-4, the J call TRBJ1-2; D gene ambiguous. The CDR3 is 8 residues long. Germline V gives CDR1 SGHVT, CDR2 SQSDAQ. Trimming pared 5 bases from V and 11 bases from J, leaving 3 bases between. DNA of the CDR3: TGTGCCAGCAGCACTTACACCTTC. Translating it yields CASSTYTF. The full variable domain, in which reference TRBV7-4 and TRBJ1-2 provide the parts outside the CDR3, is GAGVSQSPRYKVAKRGRDVALRCDSISGHVTLYWYRQTLGQGSEVLTYSQSDAQRDKSGRPSGRFSAERPERSVSTLKIQRTEQGDSAVYLCASSTYTFGSGTRLTVV.

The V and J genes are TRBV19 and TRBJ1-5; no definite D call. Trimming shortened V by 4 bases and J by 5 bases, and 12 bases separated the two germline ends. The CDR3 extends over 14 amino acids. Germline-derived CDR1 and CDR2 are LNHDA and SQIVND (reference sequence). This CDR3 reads CASSKCRTYQPQHF. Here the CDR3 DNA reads TGTGCCAGTAGTAAATGTAGAACCTATCAGCCCCAGCATTTT. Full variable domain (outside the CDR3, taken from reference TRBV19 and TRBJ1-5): DGGITQSPKYLFRKEGQNVTLSCEQNLNHDAMYWYRQDPGQGLRLIYYSQIVNDFQKGDIAEGYSVSREKKESFPLTVTSAQKNPTAFYLCASSKCRTYQPQHFGDGTRLSIL.

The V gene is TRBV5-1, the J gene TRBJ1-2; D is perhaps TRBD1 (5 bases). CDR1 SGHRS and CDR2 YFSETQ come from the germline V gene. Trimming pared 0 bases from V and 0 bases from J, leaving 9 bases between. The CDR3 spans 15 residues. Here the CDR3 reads CASSLAGGTNYGYTF. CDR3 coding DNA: TGCGCCAGCAGCTTGGCCGGGGGTACTAACTATGGCTACACCTTC. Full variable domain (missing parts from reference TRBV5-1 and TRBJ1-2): KAGVTQTPRYLIKTRGQQVTLSCSPISGHRSVSWYQQTPGQGLQFLFEYFSETQRNKGNFPGRFSGRQFSNSRSEMNVSTLELGDSALYLCASSLAGGTNYGYTFGSGTRLTVV.

DNA of the CDR3: TGTGCCAGCAGCCGGGAGGGGTTCACAGATACGCAGTATTTT. It codes for CASSREGFTDTQYF. This rearrangement joins TRBV27 to TRBJ2-3; 8 bases line up with TRBD2. The germline gives CDR1 MNHEY, CDR2 SMNVEV (reference sequence). After removal of 6 bases from V and 2 bases from J, the junction contained 4 bases not matched to a gene. CDR3 length equals 14 residues.

The CDR3 is CASSSKGMGIDTQYF. The CDR3 DNA is TGTGCCAGCAGTTCGAAGGGGATGGGGATAGATACGCAGTATTTT. The chain combines TRBV6-1 with TRBJ2-3, with D possibly being TRBD1 (5 bases). The CDR3 covers 15 residues. Trimming took 5 bases from V and 5 from J, leaving 17 bases between them. Germline values: CDR1 MNHNS, CDR2 SASEGT.

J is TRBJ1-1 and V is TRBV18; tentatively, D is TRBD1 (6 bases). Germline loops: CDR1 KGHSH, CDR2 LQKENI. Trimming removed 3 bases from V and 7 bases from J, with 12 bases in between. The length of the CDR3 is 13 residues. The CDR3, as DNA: TGTGCCAGCTCACCGAAACAGGGCGGTGAAGCTTTCTTT. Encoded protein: CASSPKQGGEAFF.

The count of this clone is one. This chain's CDR3 is CASGFRSDQREGLDEQFF. The CDR3 bases are TGTGCTAGTGGTTTCCGGTCCGACCAGCGGGAGGGCCTCGATGAGCAGTTCTTC. V usage is TRBV12-5 and J usage is TRBJ2-1, with TRBD2 matching 10 bases. After removal of 3 bases from V and 8 bases from J, the junction contained 16 bases not matched to a gene. This CDR3 spans 18 amino acids. The germline CDR1 and CDR2 sequences are LGHNT and FRNRAP.

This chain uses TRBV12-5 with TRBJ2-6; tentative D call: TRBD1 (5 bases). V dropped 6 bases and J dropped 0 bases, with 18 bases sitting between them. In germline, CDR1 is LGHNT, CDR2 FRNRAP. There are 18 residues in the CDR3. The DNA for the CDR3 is TGTGCTAGTGGCGATGGGAACAGGCCGAGCTCTGGGGCCAACGTCCTGACTTTC. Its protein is CASGDGNRPSSGANVLTF.

CDR3 sequence reads: CASSSTGLHQPQHF. CDR3 bases: TGTGCCAGCAGCTCGACAGGGTTACATCAGCCCCAGCATTTT. The chain couples TRBV7-2 to TRBJ1-5, with 7 bases fitting TRBD1. The V segment lost 4 bases and the J segment 5 bases; nucleotides outside the gene matches: 5. The CDR3 is 14 residues long. CDR1 SGHTA and CDR2 FQGNSA come from the germline V gene.

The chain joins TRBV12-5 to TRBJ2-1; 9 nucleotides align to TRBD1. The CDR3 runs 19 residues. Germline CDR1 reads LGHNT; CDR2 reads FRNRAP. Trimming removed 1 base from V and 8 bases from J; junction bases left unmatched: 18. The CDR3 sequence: CASGLGQAGTGSLYDEQFF. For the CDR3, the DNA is TGTGCTAGTGGTTTGGGCCAAGCCGGGACAGGGTCCCTTTACGATGAGCAGTTCTTC.

The CDR3 coding sequence is TGTGCCAGCAGCCCCAGGAGGAAGGACAGAAGCTCCTACGAGCAGTACTTC. This encodes CASSPRRKDRSSYEQYF. This chain uses TRBV4-2 with TRBJ2-7, with a weak D call TRBD1 (6 bases). CDR1 is LGHNA, CDR2 YNFKEQ, per germline. This CDR3 has 17 residues. Trimming stripped 4 bases from V and 0 bases from J, with 19 bases between.

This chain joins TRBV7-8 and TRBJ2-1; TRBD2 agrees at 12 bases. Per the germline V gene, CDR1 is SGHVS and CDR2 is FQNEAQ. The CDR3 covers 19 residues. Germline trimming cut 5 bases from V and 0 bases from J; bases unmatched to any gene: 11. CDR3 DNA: TGTGCCAGCAGCCTTTCTAGCGGGAGGGCCAGAAGCTCCTACAATGAGCAGTTCTTC. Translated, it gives CASSLSSGRARSSYNEQFF.

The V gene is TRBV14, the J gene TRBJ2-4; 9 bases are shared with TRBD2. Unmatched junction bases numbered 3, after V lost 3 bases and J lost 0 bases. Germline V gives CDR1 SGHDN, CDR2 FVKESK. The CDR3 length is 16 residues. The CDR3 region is CASSHSSGIAKNIQYF. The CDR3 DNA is TGTGCCAGCAGCCACTCTAGCGGGATAGCCAAAAACATTCAGTACTTC.

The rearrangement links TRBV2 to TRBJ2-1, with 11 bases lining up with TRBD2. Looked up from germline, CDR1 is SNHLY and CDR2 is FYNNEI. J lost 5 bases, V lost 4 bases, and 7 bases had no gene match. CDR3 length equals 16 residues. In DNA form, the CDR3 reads TGTGCCAGCAGTGCACTAGCGGGAGCGACCGACAATGAGCAGTTCTTC. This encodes CASSALAGATDNEQFF.

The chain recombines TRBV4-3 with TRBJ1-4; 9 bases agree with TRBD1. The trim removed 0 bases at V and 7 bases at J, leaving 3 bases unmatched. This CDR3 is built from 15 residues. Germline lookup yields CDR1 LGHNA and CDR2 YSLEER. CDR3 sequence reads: CASSQETGGGEKLFF. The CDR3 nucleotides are TGCGCCAGCAGCCAAGAGACAGGGGGGGGTGAAAAACTGTTTTTT.

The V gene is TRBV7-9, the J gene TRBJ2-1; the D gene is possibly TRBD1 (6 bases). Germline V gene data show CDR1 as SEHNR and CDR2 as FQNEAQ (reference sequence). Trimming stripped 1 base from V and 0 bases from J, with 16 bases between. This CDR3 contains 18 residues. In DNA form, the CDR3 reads TGTGCCAGCAGCTTAGGGACAGAGGCCCTAAGCTCCTACAATGAGCAGTTCTTC. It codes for CASSLGTEALSSYNEQFF.

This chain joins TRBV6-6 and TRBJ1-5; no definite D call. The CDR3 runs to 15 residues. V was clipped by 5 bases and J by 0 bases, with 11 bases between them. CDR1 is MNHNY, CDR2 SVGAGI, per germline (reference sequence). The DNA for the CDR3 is TGTGCCAGCAGTCCCCCGGAGGATAGCAATCAGCCCCAGCATTTT. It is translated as CASSPPEDSNQPQHF.

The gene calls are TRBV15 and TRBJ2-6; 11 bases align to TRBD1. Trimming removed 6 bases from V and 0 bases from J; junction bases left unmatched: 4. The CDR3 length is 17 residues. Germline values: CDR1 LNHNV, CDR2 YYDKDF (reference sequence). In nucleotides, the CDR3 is TGTGCCACCAGACCGGGACAGGGGGGCTCTGGGGCCAACGTCCTGACTTTC. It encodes CATRPGQGGSGANVLTF.

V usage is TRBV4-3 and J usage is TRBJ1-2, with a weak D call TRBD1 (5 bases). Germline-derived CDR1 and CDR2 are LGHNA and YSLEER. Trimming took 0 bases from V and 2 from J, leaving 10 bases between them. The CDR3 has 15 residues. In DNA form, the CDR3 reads TGCGCCAGCAGCCAAGATAGACAGCTGAACTATGGCTACACCTTC. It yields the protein CASSQDRQLNYGYTF.